The sequence of this T cell receptor (beta chain) was determined in a study of cytomegalovirus exposure and HLA in healthy donors. The PCR contained 60 Vbeta and 13 Jbeta primers. Profiling relied on immunoSEQ multiplex PCR, and the TCRdb table lists in-frame clones only, not all of them. The sample contains 150,000 to 200,000 clones, roughly 80% of which appear only once. This clone was seen only a few times. This sequence was found in a man aged 45-65 years in good health and CMV-seronegative. The sequenced material came from PBMCs.

In DNA form, the CDR3 reads TGTGCCAGCAGCGTTGTGGGCGGGGGGGCCTCCTACAATGAGCAGTTCTTC. Residues: CASSVVGGGASYNEQFF. The chain couples TRBV9 to TRBJ2-1; TRBD2 aligns across 9 bases. The CDR3 contains 17 residues. The germline V gene encodes CDR1 SGDLS and CDR2 YYNGEE. After removal of 2 bases from V and 0 bases from J, the junction contained 6 bases not matched to a gene. Variable domain in full (rest from reference TRBV9 and TRBJ2-1): DSGVTQTPKHLITATGQRVTLRCSPRSGDLSVYWYQQSLDQGLQFLIQYYNGEERAKGNILERFSAQQFPDLHSELNLSSLELGDSALYFCASSVVGGGASYNEQFFGPGTRLTVL.